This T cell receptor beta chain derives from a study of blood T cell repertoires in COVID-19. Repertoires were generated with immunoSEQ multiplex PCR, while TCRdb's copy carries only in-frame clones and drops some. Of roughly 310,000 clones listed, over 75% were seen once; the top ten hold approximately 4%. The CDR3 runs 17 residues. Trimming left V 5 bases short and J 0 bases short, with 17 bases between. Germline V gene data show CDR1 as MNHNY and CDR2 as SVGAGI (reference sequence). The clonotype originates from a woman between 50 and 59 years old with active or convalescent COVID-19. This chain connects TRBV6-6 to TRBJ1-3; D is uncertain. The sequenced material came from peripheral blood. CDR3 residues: CASSPKPVLSSGNTIYF. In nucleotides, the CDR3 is TGTGCCAGCAGTCCTAAGCCGGTTTTGAGCTCTGGAAACACCATATATTTT.